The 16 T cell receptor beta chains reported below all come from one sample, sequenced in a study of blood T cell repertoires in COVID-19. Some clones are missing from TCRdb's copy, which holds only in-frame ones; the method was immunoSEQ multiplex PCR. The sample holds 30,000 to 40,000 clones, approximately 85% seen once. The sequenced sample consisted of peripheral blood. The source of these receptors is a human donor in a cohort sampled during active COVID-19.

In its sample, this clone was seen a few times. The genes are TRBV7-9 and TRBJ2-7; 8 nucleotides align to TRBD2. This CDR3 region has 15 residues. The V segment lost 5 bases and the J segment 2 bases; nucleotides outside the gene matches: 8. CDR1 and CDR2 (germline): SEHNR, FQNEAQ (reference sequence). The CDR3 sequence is CASSPIDGGAYEQYF. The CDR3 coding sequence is TGTGCCAGCAGCCCCATCGACGGGGGGGCCTACGAGCAGTACTTC.

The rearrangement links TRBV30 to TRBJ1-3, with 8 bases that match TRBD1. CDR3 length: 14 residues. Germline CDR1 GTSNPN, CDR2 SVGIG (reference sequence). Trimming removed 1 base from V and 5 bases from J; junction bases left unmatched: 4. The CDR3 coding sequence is TGTGCCTGGAGTGGGGACAGGTCCAGAAACACCATATATTTT. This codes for CAWSGDRSRNTIYF.

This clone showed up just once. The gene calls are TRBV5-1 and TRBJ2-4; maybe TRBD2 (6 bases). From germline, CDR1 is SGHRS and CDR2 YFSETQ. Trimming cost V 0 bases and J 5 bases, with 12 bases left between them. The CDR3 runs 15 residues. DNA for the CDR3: TGCGCCAGCAGCTTGGCCGGAGGGGCTGAAAACATTCAGTACTTC. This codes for CASSLAGGAENIQYF.

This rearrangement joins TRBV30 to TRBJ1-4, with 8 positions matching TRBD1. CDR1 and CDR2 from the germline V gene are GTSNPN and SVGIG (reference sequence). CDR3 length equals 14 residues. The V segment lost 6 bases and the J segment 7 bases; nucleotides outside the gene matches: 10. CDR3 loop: CACQGAWGSEKLFF. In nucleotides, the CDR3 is TGTGCCTGCCAGGGGGCATGGGGTAGTGAAAAACTGTTTTTT.

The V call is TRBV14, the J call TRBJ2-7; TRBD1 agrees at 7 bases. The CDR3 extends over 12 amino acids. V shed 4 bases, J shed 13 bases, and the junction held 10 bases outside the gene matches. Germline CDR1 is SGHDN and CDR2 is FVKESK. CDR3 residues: CASSRDRWGFYF. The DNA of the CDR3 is TGTGCCAGCAGCCGGGACAGATGGGGCTTCTACTTC.

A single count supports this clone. The CDR3 protein is CASRLAGGRSPLHF. The CDR3, as DNA: TGTGCCAGCAGGCTAGCAGGGGGCAGGTCACCCCTCCACTTT. The gene calls are TRBV11-2 and TRBJ1-6, with 8 bases fitting TRBD1. Germline trimming cut 6 bases from V and 10 bases from J; bases unmatched to any gene: 8. Germline CDR1 and CDR2: SGHAT and FQNNGV. The CDR3 consists of 14 residues.

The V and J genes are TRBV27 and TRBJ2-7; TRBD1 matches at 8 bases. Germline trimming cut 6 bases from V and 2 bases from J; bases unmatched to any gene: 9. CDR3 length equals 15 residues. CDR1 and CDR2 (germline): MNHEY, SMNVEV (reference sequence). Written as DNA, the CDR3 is TGTGCCAGCAGGACTTCCGGGACAGGTCCCTACGAGCAGTACTTC. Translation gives CASRTSGTGPYEQYF.

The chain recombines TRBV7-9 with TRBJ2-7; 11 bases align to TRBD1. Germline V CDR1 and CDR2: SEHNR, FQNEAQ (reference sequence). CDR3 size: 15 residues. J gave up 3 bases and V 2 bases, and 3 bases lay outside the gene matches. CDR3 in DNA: TGTGCCAGCAGCTTAAGCGGGACAGGGGGCTACGAGCAGTACTTC. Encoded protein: CASSLSGTGGYEQYF. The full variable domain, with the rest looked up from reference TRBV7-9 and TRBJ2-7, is DTGVSQNPRHKITKRGQNVTFRCDPISEHNRLYWYRQTLGQGPEFLTYFQNEAQLEKSRLLSDRFSAERPKGSFSTLEIQRTEQGDSAMYLCASSLSGTGGYEQYFGPGTRLTVT.

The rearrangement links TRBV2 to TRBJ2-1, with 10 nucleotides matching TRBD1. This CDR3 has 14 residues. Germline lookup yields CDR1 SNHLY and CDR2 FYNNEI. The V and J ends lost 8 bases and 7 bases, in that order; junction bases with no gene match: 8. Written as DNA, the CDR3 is TGTGCCAGCGGATCCGGGACAGGGGTTAATGAGCAGTTCTTC. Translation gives CASGSGTGVNEQFF.

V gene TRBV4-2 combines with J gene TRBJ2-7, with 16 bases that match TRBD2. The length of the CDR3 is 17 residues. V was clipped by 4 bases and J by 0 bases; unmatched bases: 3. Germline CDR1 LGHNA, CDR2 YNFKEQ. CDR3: CASSPGTSGGGSYEQYF. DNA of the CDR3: TGTGCCAGCAGCCCGGGGACTAGCGGGGGGGGCTCCTACGAGCAGTACTTC.

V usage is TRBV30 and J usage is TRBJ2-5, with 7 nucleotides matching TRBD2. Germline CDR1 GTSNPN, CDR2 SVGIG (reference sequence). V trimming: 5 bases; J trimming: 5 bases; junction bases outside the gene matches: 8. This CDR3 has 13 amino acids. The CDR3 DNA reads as TGTGCCTGGGGTAGCGGGTCGGTGGAGACCCAGTACTTC. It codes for CAWGSGSVETQYF.

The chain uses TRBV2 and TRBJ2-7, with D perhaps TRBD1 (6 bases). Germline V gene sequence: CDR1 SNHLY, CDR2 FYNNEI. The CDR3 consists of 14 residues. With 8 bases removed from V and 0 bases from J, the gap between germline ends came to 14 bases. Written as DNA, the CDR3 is TGTGCCAGCGGGGTGGGGGCCAGCTCCTACGAGCAGTACTTC. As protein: CASGVGASSYEQYF.

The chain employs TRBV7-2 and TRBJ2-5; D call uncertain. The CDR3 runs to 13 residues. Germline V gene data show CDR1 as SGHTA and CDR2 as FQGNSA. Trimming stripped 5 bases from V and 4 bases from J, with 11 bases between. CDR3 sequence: CASSTAVRETQYF. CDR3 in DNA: TGTGCCAGCAGCACCGCTGTGCGAGAGACCCAGTACTTC. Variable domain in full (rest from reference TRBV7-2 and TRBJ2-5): GAGVSQSPSNKVTEKGKDVELRCDPISGHTALYWYRQSLGQGLEFLIYFQGNSAPDKSGLPSDRFSAERTGGSVSTLTIQRTQQEDSAVYLCASSTAVRETQYFGPGTRLLVL.

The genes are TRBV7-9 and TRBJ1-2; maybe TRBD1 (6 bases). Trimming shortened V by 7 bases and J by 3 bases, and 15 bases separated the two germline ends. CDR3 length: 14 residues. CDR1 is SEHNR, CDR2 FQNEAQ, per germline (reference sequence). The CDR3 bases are TGTGCCAGCACCCCAAGGGGGGGTGACTATGGCTACACCTTC. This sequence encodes CASTPRGGDYGYTF.

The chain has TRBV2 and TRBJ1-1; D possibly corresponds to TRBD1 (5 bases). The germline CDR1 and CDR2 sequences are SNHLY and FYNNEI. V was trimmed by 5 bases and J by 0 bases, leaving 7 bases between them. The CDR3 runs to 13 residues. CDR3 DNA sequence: TGTGCCAGCAGTCAGGACATGAACACTGAAGCTTTCTTT. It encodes CASSQDMNTEAFF.

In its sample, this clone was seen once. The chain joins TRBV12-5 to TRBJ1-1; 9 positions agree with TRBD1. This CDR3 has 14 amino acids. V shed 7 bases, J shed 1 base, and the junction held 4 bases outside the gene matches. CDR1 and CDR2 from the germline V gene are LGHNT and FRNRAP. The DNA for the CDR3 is TGTGCTAGTGCTGCGACAGGGGGGAACACTGAAGCTTTCTTT. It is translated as CASAATGGNTEAFF.